This T cell receptor beta chain was identified in a study of blood T cell repertoires in COVID-19. The CDR3 is 14 residues long. Trimming shortened V by 5 bases and J by 2 bases, and 13 bases separated the two germline ends. Germline CDR1 and CDR2: LNHDA and SQIVND (reference sequence). Source study methods: Amplifying reference gene primers gave estimates of nucleated cell counts. The table came from immunoSEQ multiplex PCR; TCRdb's copy has only in-frame clones and leaves some out. That table is the source of V, J and clone size, and D and trimming were worked out from the DNA. Among 320,000 or so clones listed, around 90% were seen once.

Sequenced input: PBMCs or T cells enriched from blood (not recorded which). The gene calls are TRBV19 and TRBJ2-7, with a possible D match to TRBD1 (6 bases). The receptor was isolated from a man in his 60s who had recovered from COVID-19. In DNA form, the CDR3 reads TGTGCCAGTAGTCCGGGGACATCTCCCTACGAGCAGTACTTC. It codes for CASSPGTSPYEQYF.